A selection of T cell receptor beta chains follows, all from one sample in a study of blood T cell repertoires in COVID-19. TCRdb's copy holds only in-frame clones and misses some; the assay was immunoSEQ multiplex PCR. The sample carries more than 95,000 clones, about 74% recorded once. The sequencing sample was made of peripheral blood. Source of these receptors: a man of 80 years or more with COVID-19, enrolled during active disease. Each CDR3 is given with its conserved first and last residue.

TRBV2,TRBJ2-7,CASSVLTEQYF
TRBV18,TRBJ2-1,CASRQGSGSNEQFF
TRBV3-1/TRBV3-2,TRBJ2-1,CASSGFTGLYGNEQFF
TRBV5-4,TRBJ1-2,CASSLTGHELGYTF
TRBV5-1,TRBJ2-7,CASSADRAYEQYF
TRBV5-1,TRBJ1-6,CASGPGQGNSPLHF
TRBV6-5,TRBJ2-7,CASSRGGIYEQYF
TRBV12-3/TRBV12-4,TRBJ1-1,CASRTTGGTEAFF
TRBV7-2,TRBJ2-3,CASSLATGVDTQYF
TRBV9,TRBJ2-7,CASSEGLADTYEQYF
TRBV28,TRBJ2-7,CASVGAGVRYEQYF
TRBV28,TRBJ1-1,CASTTALNTEAFF
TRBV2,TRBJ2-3,CAVAAGQYF
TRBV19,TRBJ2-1,CASSIGLYNEQFF